Shown below are 7 T cell receptor gamma chains from a single sample sequenced in a study of Vδ1+ human thymocytes. General study findings and limits: In the thymus, TRG and TRD repertoires looked highly polyclonal with Gaussian CDR3 lengths.

Sequences come from RNA converted to cDNA by reverse transcription. Pooled V-gene forward primers with one constant-region reverse primer generated the CDR3 amplicons by multiplex PCR. TCRdb reanalyzed the multiplex PCR reads using CATT. There are tens of thousands of gamma-chain clones in the sample; roughly 13% occur only once, and 1.9% lies in the top ten. These receptors have no identified antigens. The sample was Vdelta1+ gamma-delta thymocytes from the thymus. Stated subset: FACS-sorted CD3+ TCRalphabeta- TCRVdelta1+ TCRVdelta2- thymocytes. Source of these receptors: a child under two years old who had congenital heart surgery.

This sequence joins TRGV4 and TRGJ1 or TRGJ2. Germline CDR1 is EGSTGY and CDR2 is YDSYTSSV. The CDR3 extends over 14 amino acids. J lost 0 bases, V lost 2 bases, and 4 bases had no gene match. The CDR3 nucleotides read TGTGCCACCTGGGATGAGGGGAATTATTATAAGAAACTCTTT. Its translation: CATWDEGNYYKKLF.

This chain uses TRGV5 with TRGJ1 or TRGJ2. V gave up 5 bases and J gave up 0 bases; unmatched junction bases: 4. The CDR3 sequence is 13 residues long. CDR1 VINAFY and CDR2 YDVSNSKD come from the germline V gene. The CDR3 bases are TGTGCCACCTGGGCCCTGAATTATTATAAGAAACTCTTT. This translates into CATWALNYYKKLF.

As for this clone: A junction boundary mismatches the germline segment, possibly from a read error. The rearrangement links TRGV9 to TRGJP1. From germline, CDR1 is GITISATS and CDR2 ISYDGTV (reference sequence). The CDR3 runs 15 residues. CDR3 nucleotides: TGTGCCTTGTGGGAGGTGAATTCAACTGGTCGGTTCAAGATATTT. As protein: CALWEVNSTGRFKIF.

The rearrangement joins TRGV4 to TRGJP2. CDR1 is EGSTGY and CDR2 is YDSYTSSV in the germline V gene. V shed 6 bases and J 0 bases; nucleotides not matched to a gene: 10. There are 16 residues in the CDR3. In DNA form, the CDR3 reads TGTGCCACCTGGAATTTCGGAAATAGTAGTGATTGGATCAAGACGTTT. This sequence encodes CATWNFGNSSDWIKTF.

On this clone itself: This CDR3 is also generated by other DNA sequences in the sample. V gene TRGV4 combines with J gene TRGJ1 or TRGJ2. The CDR3 contains 13 residues. Germline lookup yields CDR1 EGSTGY and CDR2 YDSYTSSV. Unmatched junction bases numbered 7, after V lost 0 bases and J lost 8 bases. CDR3 bases: TGTGCCACCTGGGATGGGCGTACTAATAAGAAACTCTTT. It encodes CATWDGRTNKKLF.

This rearrangement joins TRGV2 to TRGJ1 or TRGJ2. Germline-derived CDR1 and CDR2 are EGSNGY and YDSYNSKV. The junction had 6 bases not matched to a gene; V was cut back by 4 bases and J by 0 bases. The CDR3 spans 14 residues. CDR3 DNA sequence: TGTGCCACCTGGGAAGTGACGAATTATTATAAGAAACTCTTT. Its translation: CATWEVTNYYKKLF.

Turning to this clone: One end of the junction is discordant with germline, which a read error may explain. The rearrangement uses TRGV4 and TRGJ1 or TRGJ2. This CDR3 comprises 13 residues. CDR1 EGSTGY and CDR2 YDSYTSSV come from the germline V gene. The CDR3 sequence: CATWNGLASKKLF. CDR3 in DNA: TGTGCCACCTGGAATGGGCTAGCCTCTAAGAAACTCTTT.